The present TCR beta chain was sequenced within a study of breast tumors, draining lymph nodes, adjacent tissues. This clonotype was seen ten or more times. Antigen specificity is unknown. Axillary draining lymph nodes of breast cancer patients supplied the node samples. Study-level results: Tumor and nontumor repertoires were significantly more similar in luminal-like than in basal-like breast cancer. Tumor T cell lymph node origin was a supported hypothesis, not proven. Tumor repertoires ranked between lymph nodes and nontumor tissue in diversity, with V and J gene preferences.

CDR1 is SGHVS, CDR2 FNYEAQ, per germline. After removal of 1 base from V and 1 base from J, the junction contained 3 bases not matched to a gene. This CDR3 contains 16 residues. One entry per CDR3 protein results from TCRdb running MiXCR on the multiplex PCR reads. The repertoire holds 270,000 or so distinct CDR3 sequences, with over 25% as singletons. Sequenced: axillary lymph node tissue. The sequence was obtained from a female donor with breast cancer. Some clones in this sample may be carry-over from other donors' samples. The chain recombines TRBV7-6 with TRBJ2-2, with TRBD2 matching over 7 bases. In DNA, the CDR3 is TGTGCCAGCAGCTTAGGCGGCGGGAGGAACACCGGGGAGCTGTTTTTT. Translated, it gives CASSLGGGRNTGELFF. The full variable domain, with the rest looked up from reference TRBV7-6 and TRBJ2-2, is GAGVSQSPRYKVTKRGQDVALRCDPISGHVSLYWYRQALGQGPEFLTYFNYEAQQDKSGLPNDRFSAERPEGSISTLTIQRTEQRDSAMYRCASSLGGGRNTGELFFGEGSRLTVL.